Listed here is a single TCR beta chain. This sample stems from a study of response to subunit inactivated influenza vaccine. TCRdb fed the RT-PCR reads into MiXCR, producing one record per CDR3 protein. The data show about 700,000 distinct CDR3 sequences, about 14% seen once. This CDR3 has 13 residues. V lost 5 bases, J lost 2 bases, and 6 bases stayed unmatched. The V gene's germline CDR1 is DFQATT and CDR2 SNEGSKA (reference sequence). The material was PBMCs from blood, obtained 14 to 15 days before vaccination. The TCR was taken from a man aged 45-60 years who received an inactivated influenza vaccine. J is TRBJ2-7 and V is TRBV20-1; 7 bases match TRBD1. In DNA form, the CDR3 reads TGCAGTGCTCCAGGACAGGCCCCCTACGAGCAGTACTTC. Protein sequence: CSAPGQAPYEQYF.